The rows below give T cell receptor beta chains drawn from one sample of a study of OX40 agonist ivuxolimab in advanced cancers. Produced via immunoSEQ multiplex PCR; TCRdb's table is partial and in-frame only. The table records 55,000 to 80,000 clones, roughly 84% of them present only once. The material sequenced was CD4+ or CD8+ T cells sorted from blood, taken in a trial of the OX40 agonist ivuxolimab. These receptors were obtained from an adult with an advanced solid tumor such as melanoma, head and neck, liver or kidney cancer. The CDR3 runs from the conserved cysteine through the conserved F or W. Fields, in order: clone size, V gene, J gene, D gene, CDR3 protein, CDR3 DNA. D genes are given only for firm matches. Not every row has a clone size; where given, it reads once, few, many or a size class.

NA	TRBV28	TRBJ2-5	NA	CASSLMAETQYF	TGTGCCAGCAGTTTAATGGCGGAGACCCAGTACTTC
NA	TRBV14	TRBJ1-6	NA	CASSLRGRVESPLHF	TGTGCCAGCAGCTTACGGGGCCGGGTGGAATCACCCCTCCACTTT
NA	TRBV28	TRBJ2-1	TRBD2	CASSLRTSGRNEQFF	TGTGCCAGCAGTCTCCGGACTAGCGGTCGCAATGAGCAGTTCTTC
few	TRBV19	TRBJ1-6	TRBD1	CASSTRTGVSLHF	TGTGCCAGTAGTACCCGGACAGGGGTTTCCCTCCACTTT
few	TRBV2	TRBJ1-1	NA	CASGAVLVTNTEAFF	TGTGCCAGCGGAGCAGTGTTAGTAACGAACACTGAAGCTTTCTTT
NA	TRBV5-1	TRBJ2-5	TRBD2	CASGGGIRETQYF	TGCGCCAGCGGCGGGGGGATTCGGGAGACCCAGTACTTC
once	TRBV2	TRBJ1-5	TRBD1	CASTVQGYGQPQHF	TGTGCCAGCACTGTACAGGGGTACGGGCAGCCCCAGCATTTT
NA	TRBV7-3	TRBJ2-3	TRBD2	CASSLRGLAAGGRGTDTQYF	TGTGCCAGCAGCTTAAGGGGCCTTGCGGCGGGGGGGCGTGGCACAGATACGCAGTATTTT
NA	TRBV5-6	TRBJ2-1	NA	CASSTGLSYNEQFF	TGTGCCAGCAGCACAGGCTTGTCCTACAATGAGCAGTTCTTC
NA	TRBV6-5	TRBJ1-1	NA	CASSWDTEAFF	TGTGCCAGCAGTTGGGATACTGAAGCTTTCTTT
NA	TRBV5-1	TRBJ1-1	NA	CASSPNRAAVNTEAFF	TGCGCCAGCAGCCCGAACAGGGCGGCAGTGAACACTGAAGCTTTCTTT
NA	TRBV9	TRBJ1-3	TRBD1	CASSDGQGGLSSGNTIYF	TGTGCCAGCAGCGACGGACAGGGGGGGTTGTCCTCTGGAAACACCATATATTTT
NA	TRBV29-1	TRBJ1-2	TRBD1	CSAGQGLYGYTF	TGCAGCGCGGGACAGGGCCTCTATGGCTACACCTTC
NA	TRBV19	TRBJ2-5	NA	CASSMGTQGETQYF	TGTGCCAGTAGTATGGGGACTCAGGGGGAGACCCAGTACTTC
NA	TRBV6-5	TRBJ2-6	NA	CASRVGWPGANVLTF	TGTGCCAGCAGGGTCGGGTGGCCTGGGGCCAACGTCCTGACTTTC
NA	TRBV30	TRBJ2-5	TRBD1	CAWWGTGWAWETQYF	TGTGCCTGGTGGGGGACAGGGTGGGCATGGGAGACCCAGTACTTC
NA	TRBV5-5	TRBJ2-4	NA	CASSLVSGAKNIQYF	TGTGCCAGCAGCTTGGTGTCGGGGGCCAAAAACATTCAGTACTTC
NA	TRBV6-5	TRBJ1-1	TRBD1	CASSLTGGVTEAFF	TGTGCCAGCAGTTTGACAGGGGGCGTTACTGAAGCTTTCTTT
NA	TRBV9	TRBJ2-3	TRBD2	CASSVEGLSSTDTQYF	TGTGCCAGCAGCGTCGAGGGACTATCCTCCACAGATACGCAGTATTTT
NA	TRBV7-8	TRBJ2-1	TRBD2	CASSSRTSGDWGEQFF	TGTGCCAGCAGCTCCCGGACTAGCGGCGACTGGGGTGAGCAGTTCTTC
NA	TRBV14	TRBJ1-6	NA	CASSQIGQRSPLHF	TGTGCCAGCAGCCAGATAGGACAGCGGTCACCCCTCCACTTT
NA	TRBV7-9	TRBJ2-5	TRBD1	CASSLVGTGGETQYF	TGTGCCAGCAGCTTAGTTGGGACAGGGGGAGAGACCCAGTACTTC
NA	TRBV5-1	TRBJ1-2	NA	CASSLAVNSPNYGYTF	TGCGCCAGCAGCTTGGCGGTGAACAGCCCTAACTATGGCTACACCTTC
NA	TRBV11-2	TRBJ2-1	NA	CASSLGTWERTYNEQFF	TGTGCCAGCAGCTTAGGCACCTGGGAGCGCACCTACAATGAGCAGTTCTTC
once	TRBV2	TRBJ1-2	NA	CASSERGGGYGYTF	TGTGCCAGCAGTGAGCGGGGGGGCGGCTATGGCTACACCTTC
NA	TRBV5-8	TRBJ2-2	NA	CASSRGTVNTGELFF	TGTGCCAGCAGCCGCGGGACGGTGAACACCGGGGAGCTGTTTTTT
NA	TRBV15	TRBJ1-4	TRBD1	CATAPGQGMVIEKLFF	TGTGCCACCGCCCCGGGACAGGGGATGGTAATAGAAAAACTGTTTTTT
NA	TRBV11-1	TRBJ2-7	NA	CASSSTQNEQYF	TGTGCCAGCAGCTCCACTCAAAACGAGCAGTACTTC
NA	TRBV19	TRBJ2-7	TRBD2	CASGLGSGPSYEQYF	TGTGCCAGTGGCCTTGGTAGCGGGCCCTCCTACGAGCAGTACTTC
NA	TRBV7-9	TRBJ2-3	NA	CASSPLPTLGSTDTQYF	TGTGCCAGCAGCCCCCTACCTACTCTAGGGAGCACAGATACGCAGTATTTT
NA	TRBV6-1	TRBJ2-5	TRBD2	CASSESGLAWRVETQYF	TGTGCCAGCAGTGAATCGGGACTAGCGTGGCGAGTAGAGACCCAGTACTTC
NA	TRBV11-2	TRBJ1-2	NA	CASSPRFFNYGYTF	TGTGCCAGCAGCCCGCGGTTTTTTAACTATGGCTACACCTTC
NA	TRBV6-4	TRBJ2-3	NA	CASSVGRGSSTDTQYF	TGTGCCAGCAGTGTGGGGAGGGGGTCCTCAACAGATACGCAGTATTTT
NA	TRBV28	TRBJ2-3	NA	CASSLGFTDTQYF	TGTGCCAGCAGTTTAGGTTTCACAGATACGCAGTATTTT
NA	TRBV6-5	TRBJ2-2	NA	CASSRGPRNTGELFF	TGTGCCAGCAGCCGCGGACCGAGGAACACCGGGGAGCTGTTTTTT
NA	TRBV15	TRBJ2-3	TRBD2	CATSRPLSSGGAGDTDTQYF	TGTGCCACCAGCAGACCCCTATCAAGCGGGGGGGCGGGAGACACAGATACGCAGTATTTT
NA	TRBV11-3	TRBJ2-1	NA	CASSLGGGANEQFF	TGTGCCAGCAGCTTAGGAGGGGGGGCCAATGAGCAGTTCTTC
NA	TRBV25-1	TRBJ1-2	NA	CASSATNYGYTF	TGTGCCAGCAGTGCGACAAACTATGGCTACACCTTC
NA	TRBV30	TRBJ1-2	NA	CAWSVAGGNNYGYTF	TGTGCCTGGAGTGTAGCGGGGGGAAATAACTATGGCTACACCTTC
NA	TRBV5-1	TRBJ1-1	NA	CASSLGGDDEAFF	TGCGCCAGCAGCTTAGGAGGGGATGATGAAGCTTTCTTT
few	TRBV28	TRBJ1-5	NA	CASSLGGADQPQHF	TGTGCCAGCAGTTTAGGAGGGGCGGATCAGCCCCAGCATTTT
NA	TRBV15	TRBJ2-5	NA	CATSRDVGTEETQYF	TGTGCCACCAGCAGAGATGTAGGGACCGAAGAGACCCAGTACTTC
NA	TRBV5-6	TRBJ2-7	NA	CASSLGGSSYEQYF	TGTGCCAGCAGCTTGGGGGGGAGCTCCTACGAGCAGTACTTC
NA	TRBV7-3	TRBJ2-7	TRBD2	CASSLASGSAYEQYF	TGTGCCAGCAGCTTAGCTAGCGGGAGCGCCTACGAGCAGTACTTC
once	TRBV28	TRBJ2-1	TRBD1	CASQTDRDVDEQFF	TGTGCCTCACAAACGGACAGGGATGTTGATGAGCAGTTCTTC
NA	TRBV14	TRBJ2-7	NA	CASSPSREPQYF	TGTGCCAGCAGCCCCTCCCGGGAGCCGCAGTACTTC
few	TRBV6-5	TRBJ1-5	NA	CASSQLNSNQPQHF	TGTGCCAGCAGTCAACTGAATAGCAATCAGCCCCAGCATTTT
once	TRBV28	TRBJ2-5	NA	CASSSWRGTQYF	TGTGCCAGCAGTTCGTGGCGTGGGACCCAGTACTTC
NA	TRBV7-9	TRBJ1-3	TRBD1	CASSTRDRAPGNTIYF	TGTGCCAGCAGCACCCGGGACAGGGCCCCTGGAAACACCATATATTTT
NA	TRBV30	TRBJ1-4	NA	CAWNGKGLDEKLFF	TGTGCCTGGAACGGGAAGGGGCTAGATGAAAAACTGTTTTTT
once	TRBV5-4	TRBJ1-2	TRBD1	CASSSYRGSGLYGYTF	TGTGCCAGCAGCTCATACAGGGGTTCAGGGCTCTATGGCTACACCTTC
NA	TRBV5-1	TRBJ2-7	TRBD2	CASSLGLAADEQYF	TGCGCCAGCAGCTTGGGACTAGCCGCCGACGAGCAGTACTTC
NA	TRBV19	TRBJ1-1	TRBD1	CASRIDRGSAFF	TGTGCCAGTAGGATTGACAGGGGTTCGGCTTTCTTT
few	TRBV13	TRBJ2-1	TRBD2	CASSLLTSGMDNEQFF	TGTGCCAGCAGCTTGTTGACTAGCGGGATGGACAATGAGCAGTTCTTC
NA	TRBV6-5	TRBJ1-5	NA	CASSYGGGQPQHF	TGTGCCAGCAGTTACGGGGGCGGACAGCCCCAGCATTTT